This T cell receptor (beta chain) stems from a study of control samples from healthy donors and cancer patients. TCRdb keeps only in-frame clones here, not all; method: immunoSEQ multiplex PCR. The table has about 140,000 clones, approximately 90% seen once. Trimming shortened V by 3 bases and J by 4 bases, and 12 bases separated the two germline ends. CDR1 GTSNPN and CDR2 SVGIG come from the germline V gene (reference sequence). This CDR3 has 13 residues. This TCR derives from a woman aged 25 to 39 in good health. The V and J genes are TRBV30 and TRBJ1-2, with D unclear. The sequenced sample consisted of blood. In DNA, the CDR3 is TGTGCCTGGAGCAGTGGAGTTGGCTATGGCTACACCTTC. Its protein is CAWSSGVGYGYTF.